This T cell receptor beta chain was recovered during a study of Graves' ophthalmopathy and Graves' hyperthyroidism. General study results and limits: An 81.08% specificity and roughly 90% sensitivity were achieved by a 13-signature model that separated ophthalmopathy from stable hyperthyroidism.

Disease in donors with ophthalmopathy had moderate-to-severe activity, CAS ≥3, NOSPECS ≥4 and under 3 months' duration. Other autoimmune diseases, uncontrolled infections, pregnancy or lactation excluded patients from enrollment. In its sample, this clonotype was seen many times. Antigen: not known. RNA served as the template for amplifying TCR beta CDR3 regions. HTBI-primed first-round RT-PCR preceded second-round multiplex PCR. TCRdb re-called the multiplex PCR reads with MiXCR, one entry per CDR3 protein. The profile covers 45,000 to 60,000 distinct CDR3 sequences, with less than 65% appearing a single time and around 4.5% taken by the ten largest. The material sequenced was peripheral blood. The sequence derives from an adult woman with Graves' ophthalmopathy.

The CDR3 region has the DNA TGTGCCAGCAGGTGGGCAGGGGGAGAGACCCAGTACTTC. This sequence encodes CASRWAGGETQYF. The gene calls are TRBV6-1 and TRBJ2-5; TRBD1 matches 7 bases. The CDR3 spans 13 residues. V was clipped by 6 bases and J by 4 bases; unmatched bases: 5. The germline V gene has CDR1 MNHNS and CDR2 SASEGT.